This paragraph covers one T cell receptor (beta chain) sequence. This clonotype was counted many times. Its recognized antigen is unknown. There are no base qualities to consult, and no much larger clone falls within one base. Cut back by 4 bases and 0 bases, the V and J ends lie 7 bases apart. Measured from the cysteine to the phenylalanine, the CDR3 is 14 residues long. Just the 42-base CDR3 DNA is kept, in frame starting at base 1. Sequencing was performed on an Illumina HiSeq 2500. TCR beta libraries were prepared by quantitative 5'-RACE with molecular barcodes. The authors processed their data as follows. To identify disease-linked TCR variants, a new computational method was used, one built on a probabilistic model of VDJ rearrangement. TCRdb applied fastp at Q25 and MiXCR to the public reads, then kept only in-frame beta chains. Rows are combined by CDR3 protein, so each entry shows the most common genes and DNA. The V and J calls were determined by TCRdb, not by the authors. The sample table holds 100,000 to 150,000 distinct CDR3 sequences, of which 7% to 10% were seen once. The ten largest clones represent roughly 3.4% of the sample.

The data were taken from a study of CD8 T cells in ankylosing spondylitis (dated by TCRdb to 2015 to 2018). In terms of the full investigation: T cell receptor beta repertoires were profiled in healthy donors and ankylosing spondylitis patients so that disease-linked TCR variants could be found. Peripheral blood was sampled, and synovial fluid was additionally collected from ankylosing spondylitis patients. The whole study cohort included some 100 healthy donors and around 25 ankylosing spondylitis patients.

What the authors observed across the whole study: According to the report, matched synovial fluid samples from ankylosing spondylitis patients were significantly enriched for the disease-linked clones. Some motif variants were previously reported in synovial fluid and blood of reactive arthritis patients, suggesting common disease-initiation mechanisms. A TCR beta motif of several highly homologous amino acid variants appeared characteristic of blood from ankylosing spondylitis patients. In peripheral blood, the disease-linked clones were found at relatively low frequencies and had a CD8+ phenotype.

The V gene is TRBV12-3 or TRBV12-4 and the J gene is TRBJ1-3; the D gene assignment is ambiguous. The sequenced material came from blood, either unsorted or a sorted T cell fraction (not recorded which). This sequence originates from a male donor with ankylosing spondylitis or in good health (not recorded which). The bases read TGTGCCAGCAGTTCGGGAAGCTCTGGAAACACCATATATTTT. Translated, this is CASSSGSSGNTIYF.